This T cell receptor (beta chain) comes out of a study of blood T cell repertoires in COVID-19. Across the study: T cells, B-cell-depleted T cells, or PBMCs provided the cDNA or gDNA that served as material.

Clones were sequenced by immunoSEQ multiplex PCR, and TCRdb holds only the in-frame ones, with some missing. The sample consists of 300,000 to 400,000 clones, roughly 87% of them appearing once. Patients from Seattle were sampled longitudinally, starting during active infection. From germline, CDR1 is MNHNS and CDR2 SASEGT. Trimming removed 8 bases from V and 5 bases from J, with 16 bases in between. The CDR3 totals 14 residues. The TCR sequence derives from a man aged 30 to 45 with COVID-19, enrolled during active disease. Sequenced sample: peripheral blood. The rearrangement joins TRBV6-1 to TRBJ2-1, with D perhaps TRBD2 (6 bases). CDR3 residues: CASSNRDFDNEQFF. The CDR3 region has the DNA TGTGCCAGCTCTAACCGGGACTTTGACAATGAGCAGTTCTTC.